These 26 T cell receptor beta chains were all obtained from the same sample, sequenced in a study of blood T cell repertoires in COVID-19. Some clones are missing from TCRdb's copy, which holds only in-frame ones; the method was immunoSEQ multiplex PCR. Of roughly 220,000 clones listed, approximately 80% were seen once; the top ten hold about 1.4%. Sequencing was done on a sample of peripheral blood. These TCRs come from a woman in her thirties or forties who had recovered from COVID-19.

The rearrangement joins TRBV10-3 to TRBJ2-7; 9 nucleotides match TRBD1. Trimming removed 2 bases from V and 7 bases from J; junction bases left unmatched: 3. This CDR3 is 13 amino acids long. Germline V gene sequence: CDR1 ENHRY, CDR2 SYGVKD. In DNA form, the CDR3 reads TGTGCCATCAGTGAGAGGACAGGGGATGAGCAGTACTTC. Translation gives CAISERTGDEQYF.

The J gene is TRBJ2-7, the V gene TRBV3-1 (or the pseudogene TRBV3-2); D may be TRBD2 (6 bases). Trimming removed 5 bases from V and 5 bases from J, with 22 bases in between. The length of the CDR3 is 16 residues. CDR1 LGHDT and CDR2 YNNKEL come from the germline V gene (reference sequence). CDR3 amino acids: CASSKVSGQEGNEQYF. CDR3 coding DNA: TGTGCCAGCAGCAAAGTGTCCGGGCAGGAGGGCAACGAGCAGTACTTC.

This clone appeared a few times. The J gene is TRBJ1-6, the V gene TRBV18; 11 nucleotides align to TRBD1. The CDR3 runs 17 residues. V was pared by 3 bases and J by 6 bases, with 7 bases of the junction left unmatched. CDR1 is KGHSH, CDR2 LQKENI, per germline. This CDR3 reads CASSPNSGTGGNSPLHF. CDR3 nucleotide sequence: TGTGCCAGCTCACCTAATTCCGGGACAGGGGGTAATTCACCCCTCCACTTT.

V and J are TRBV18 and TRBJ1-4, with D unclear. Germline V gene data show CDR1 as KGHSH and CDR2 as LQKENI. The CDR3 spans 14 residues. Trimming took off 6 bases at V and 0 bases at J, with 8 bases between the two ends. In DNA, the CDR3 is TGTGCCAGCTCGGGAGGTGCAACTAATGAAAAACTGTTTTTT. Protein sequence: CASSGGATNEKLFF.

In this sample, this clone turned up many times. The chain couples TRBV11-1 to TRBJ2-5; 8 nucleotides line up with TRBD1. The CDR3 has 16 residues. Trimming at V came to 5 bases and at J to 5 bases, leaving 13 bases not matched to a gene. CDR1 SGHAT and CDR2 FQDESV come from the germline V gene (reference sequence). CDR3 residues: CASSPGQTGGVETQYF. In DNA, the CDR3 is TGTGCCAGCAGCCCGGGACAAACAGGGGGAGTGGAGACCCAGTACTTC. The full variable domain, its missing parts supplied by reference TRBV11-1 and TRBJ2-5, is EAEVAQSPRYKITEKSQAVAFWCDPISGHATLYWYRQILGQGPELLVQFQDESVVDDSQLPKDRFSAERLKGVDSTLKIQPAELGDSAMYLCASSPGQTGGVETQYFGPGTRLLVL.

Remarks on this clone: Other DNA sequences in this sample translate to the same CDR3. The DNA of the CDR3 is TGTGCCAGCAGCCCCGGACAGGGCCGCGGCTACACCTTC. Encoded protein: CASSPGQGRGYTF. The gene calls are TRBV3-1 (or the pseudogene TRBV3-2) and TRBJ1-2, with 8 bases lining up with TRBD1. This CDR3 is 13 amino acids long. Trimming removed 4 bases from V and 8 bases from J; junction bases left unmatched: 6. Germline V gene sequence: CDR1 LGHDT, CDR2 YNNKEL (reference sequence).

The CDR3 spells CASSLVLSGNTIYF. Written as DNA, the CDR3 is TGTGCCAGCAGCTTAGTCCTCTCTGGAAACACCATATATTTT. This sequence joins TRBV7-8 and TRBJ1-3; D gene ambiguous. The germline V and J ends were trimmed by 1 base and 0 bases, with 4 bases remaining between them. The germline V gene has CDR1 SGHVS and CDR2 FQNEAQ. The CDR3 is 14 amino acids. Looking up the rest from reference TRBV7-8 and TRBJ1-3 gives the full variable domain: GAGVSQSPRYKVAKRGQDVALRCDPISGHVSLFWYQQALGQGPEFLTYFQNEAQLDKSGLPSDRFFAERPEGSVSTLKIQRTQQEDSAVYLCASSLVLSGNTIYFGEGSWLTVV.

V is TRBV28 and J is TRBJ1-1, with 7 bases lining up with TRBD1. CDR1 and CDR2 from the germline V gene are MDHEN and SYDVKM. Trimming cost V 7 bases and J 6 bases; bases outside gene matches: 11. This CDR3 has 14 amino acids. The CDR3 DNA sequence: TGTGCCAGCACCCAAGGGGGCAGTTGGGCTGAAGCTTTCTTT. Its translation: CASTQGGSWAEAFF.

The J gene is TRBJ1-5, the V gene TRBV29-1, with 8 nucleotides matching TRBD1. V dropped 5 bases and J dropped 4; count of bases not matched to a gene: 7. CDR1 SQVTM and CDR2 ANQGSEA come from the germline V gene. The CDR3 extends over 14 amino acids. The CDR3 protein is CSVQSDRGNQPQHF. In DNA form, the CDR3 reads TGCAGCGTTCAATCCGACAGGGGTAATCAGCCCCAGCATTTT. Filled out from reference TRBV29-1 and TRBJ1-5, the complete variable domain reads SAVISQKPSRDICQRGTSLTIQCQVDSQVTMMFWYRQQPGQSLTLIATANQGSEATYESGFVIDKFPISRPNLTFSTLTVSNMSPEDSSIYLCSVQSDRGNQPQHFGDGTRLSIL.

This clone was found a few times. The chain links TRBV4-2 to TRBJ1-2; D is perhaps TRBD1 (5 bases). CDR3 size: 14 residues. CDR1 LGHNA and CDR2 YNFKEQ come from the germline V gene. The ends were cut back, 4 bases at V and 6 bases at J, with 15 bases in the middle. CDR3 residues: CASSPREGRDGYTF. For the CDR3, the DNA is TGTGCCAGCAGCCCGAGGGAGGGGAGGGATGGCTACACCTTC.

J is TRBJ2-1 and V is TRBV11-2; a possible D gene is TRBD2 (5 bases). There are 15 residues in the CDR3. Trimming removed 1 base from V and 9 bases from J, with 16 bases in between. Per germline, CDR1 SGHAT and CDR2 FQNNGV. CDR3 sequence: CASSLGLLMRAEQFF. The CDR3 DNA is TGTGCCAGCAGCTTAGGATTATTGATGAGGGCTGAGCAGTTCTTC. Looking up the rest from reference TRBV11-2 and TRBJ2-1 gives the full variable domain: EAGVAQSPRYKIIEKRQSVAFWCNPISGHATLYWYQQILGQGPKLLIQFQNNGVVDDSQLPKDRFSAERLKGVDSTLKIQPAKLEDSAVYLCASSLGLLMRAEQFFGPGTRLTVL.

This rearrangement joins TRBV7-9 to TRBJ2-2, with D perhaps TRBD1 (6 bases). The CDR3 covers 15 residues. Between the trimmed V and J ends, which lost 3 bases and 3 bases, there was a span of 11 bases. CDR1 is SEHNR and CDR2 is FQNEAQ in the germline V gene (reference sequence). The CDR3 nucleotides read TGTGCCAGCAGCTTCCAGGGGCCAGACACCGGGGAGCTGTTTTTT. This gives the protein CASSFQGPDTGELFF.

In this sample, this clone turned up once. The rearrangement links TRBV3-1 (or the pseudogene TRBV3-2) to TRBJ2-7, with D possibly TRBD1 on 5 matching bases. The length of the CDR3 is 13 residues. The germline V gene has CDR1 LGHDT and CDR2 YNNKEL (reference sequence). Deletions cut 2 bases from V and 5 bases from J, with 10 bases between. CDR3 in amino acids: CASSQQGADEQYF. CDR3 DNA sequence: TGTGCCAGCAGCCAACAAGGGGCAGACGAGCAGTACTTC.

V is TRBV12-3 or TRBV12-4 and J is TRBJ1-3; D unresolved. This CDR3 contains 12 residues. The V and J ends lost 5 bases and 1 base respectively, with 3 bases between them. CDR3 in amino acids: CASSISGNTIYF. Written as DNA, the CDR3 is TGTGCCAGCAGTATATCTGGAAACACCATATATTTT.

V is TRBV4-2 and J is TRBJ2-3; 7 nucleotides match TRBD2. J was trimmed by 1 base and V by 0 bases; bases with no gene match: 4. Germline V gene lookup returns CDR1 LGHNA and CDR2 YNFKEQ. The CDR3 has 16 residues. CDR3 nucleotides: TGTGCCAGCAGCCAAGAAGAGGCGGGGGGCACAGATACGCAGTATTTT. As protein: CASSQEEAGGTDTQYF.

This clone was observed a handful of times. CDR3 bases: TGTGCCAGCAGCCCGGGACAGGACGGCGAGCAGTACTTC. Protein: CASSPGQDGEQYF. The chain joins TRBV5-4 to TRBJ2-7; 8 positions match TRBD1. CDR3 length: 13 residues. Unmatched junction bases numbered 6, after V lost 4 bases and J lost 6 bases. Germline loops: CDR1 SGHNT, CDR2 YYREEE (reference sequence).

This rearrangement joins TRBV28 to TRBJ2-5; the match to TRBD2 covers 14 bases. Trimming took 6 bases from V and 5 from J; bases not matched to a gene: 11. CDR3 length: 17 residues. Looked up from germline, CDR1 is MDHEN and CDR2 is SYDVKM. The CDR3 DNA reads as TGTGCCAGCAGAGCCGGGACTAGCGGGGGCCCAAGGGAGACCCAGTACTTC. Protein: CASRAGTSGGPRETQYF. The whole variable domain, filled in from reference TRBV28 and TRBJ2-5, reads DVKVTQSSRYLVKRTGEKVFLECVQDMDHENMFWYRQDPGLGLRLIYFSYDVKMKEKGDIPEGYSVSREKKERFSLILESASTNQTSMYLCASRAGTSGGPRETQYFGPGTRLLVL.

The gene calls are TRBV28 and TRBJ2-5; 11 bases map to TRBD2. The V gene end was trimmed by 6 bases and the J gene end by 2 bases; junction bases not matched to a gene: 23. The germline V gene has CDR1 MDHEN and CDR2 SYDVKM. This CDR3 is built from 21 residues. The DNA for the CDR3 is TGTGCCAGCAGCGACCCCGCTGGAGGGCTAGCGGGGGGCACGTTGCAAGAGACCCAGTACTTC. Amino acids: CASSDPAGGLAGGTLQETQYF.

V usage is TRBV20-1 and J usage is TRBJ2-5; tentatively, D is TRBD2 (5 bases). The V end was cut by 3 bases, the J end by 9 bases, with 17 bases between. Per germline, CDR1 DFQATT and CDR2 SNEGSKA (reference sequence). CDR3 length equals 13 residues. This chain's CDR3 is CSASGRDGVSQYF. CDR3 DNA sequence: TGCAGTGCTAGTGGCCGGGATGGTGTATCCCAGTACTTC.

CDR3 region: CASSRDRATYEQYF. CDR3 nucleotide sequence: TGTGCCAGCAGTAGAGACAGGGCAACCTACGAGCAGTACTTC. The rearrangement uses TRBV6-5 and TRBJ2-7, with 7 positions matching TRBD1. CDR3 length: 14 residues. Trimming at V came to 5 bases and at J to 2 bases, leaving 6 bases not matched to a gene. Germline assignment: CDR1 MNHEY and CDR2 SVGAGI.

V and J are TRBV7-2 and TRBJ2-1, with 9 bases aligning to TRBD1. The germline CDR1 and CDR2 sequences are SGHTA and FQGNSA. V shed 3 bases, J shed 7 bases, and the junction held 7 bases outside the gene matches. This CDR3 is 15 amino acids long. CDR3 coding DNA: TGTGCCAGCAGCTTTACCGCCGGACAGGGGAATGAGCAGTTCTTC. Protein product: CASSFTAGQGNEQFF.

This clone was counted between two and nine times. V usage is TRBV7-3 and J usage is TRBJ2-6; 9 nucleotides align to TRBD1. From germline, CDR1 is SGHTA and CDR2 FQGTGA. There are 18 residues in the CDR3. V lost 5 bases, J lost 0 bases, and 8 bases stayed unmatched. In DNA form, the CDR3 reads TGTGCCAGCAGCCCAGGGGGGACAGGGCTCTCTGGGGCCAACGTCCTGACTTTC. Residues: CASSPGGTGLSGANVLTF.

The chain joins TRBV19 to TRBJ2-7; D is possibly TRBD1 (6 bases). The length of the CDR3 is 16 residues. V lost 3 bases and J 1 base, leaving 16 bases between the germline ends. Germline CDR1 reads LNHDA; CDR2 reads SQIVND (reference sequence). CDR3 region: CASSIATGSVSYEQYF. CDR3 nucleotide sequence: TGTGCCAGTAGTATCGCCACAGGGTCGGTGTCCTACGAGCAGTACTTC.

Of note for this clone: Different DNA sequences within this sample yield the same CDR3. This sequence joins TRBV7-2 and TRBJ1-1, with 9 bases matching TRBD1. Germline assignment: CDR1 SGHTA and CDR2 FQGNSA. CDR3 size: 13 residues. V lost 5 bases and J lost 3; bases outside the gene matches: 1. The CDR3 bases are TGTGCCAGCAGCCGACAGGGGGACACTGAAGCTTTCTTT. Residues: CASSRQGDTEAFF.

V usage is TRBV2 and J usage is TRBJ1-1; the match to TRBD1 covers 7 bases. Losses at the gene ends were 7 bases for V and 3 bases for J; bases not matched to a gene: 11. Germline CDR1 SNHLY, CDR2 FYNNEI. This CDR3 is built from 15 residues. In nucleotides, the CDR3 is TGTGCCAGCACCCGACAGGGCCGCTGGGACACTGAAGCTTTCTTT. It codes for CASTRQGRWDTEAFF.

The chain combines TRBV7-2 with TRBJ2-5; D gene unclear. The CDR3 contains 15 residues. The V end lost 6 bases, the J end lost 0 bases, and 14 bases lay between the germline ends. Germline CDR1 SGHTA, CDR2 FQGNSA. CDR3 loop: CASSHTKPYQETQYF. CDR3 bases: TGTGCCAGCAGTCATACAAAACCGTACCAAGAGACCCAGTACTTC.